This is a list of T cell receptor beta chains from one sample in a study of technical replicates of blood from a handful of donors. The repertoire was sequenced with immunoSEQ multiplex PCR; TCRdb's copy has only in-frame clones and lacks some. The data contain about 89,000 clones, around 95% of them singletons. Input material: T cells isolated from PBMCs. These receptors were taken from a human donor in good health. Each CDR3 is given with its conserved first and last residue. D genes are given only for firm matches. Clone size is not always given. Where it is, it says once, few, many or a class for expanded clones.

clone_size j_call v_call d_call cdr3_nt cdr3_aa
- TRBJ2-1 TRBV11-2 - TGTGCCAGCAGCTTGGGGGAGCGGGTTGAGCAGTTCTTC CASSLGERVEQFF
- TRBJ1-1 TRBV9 - TGTGCCAGCAGCCCCCGAAGACAGGCTCAGACTGAAGCTTTCTTT CASSPRRQAQTEAFF
once TRBJ1-5 TRBV15 - TGTGCCACCAGCAGAGATCGGGGGGGCCTGCAGCCCCAGCATTTT CATSRDRGGLQPQHF
once TRBJ1-5 TRBV6-1 TRBD1 TGTGCCAGCAGTGCCATGGACAGGGGACCGAATCAGCCCCAGCATTTT CASSAMDRGPNQPQHF
- TRBJ2-7 TRBV6-5 TRBD1 TGTGCCAGCAGTTACTCGCGCCAGGGGGCTTACGAGCAGTACTTC CASSYSRQGAYEQYF
- TRBJ1-3 TRBV27 TRBD1 TGTGCCAGCAGCCCGAACCCGGGACAGGGAATTGGAAACACCATATATTTT CASSPNPGQGIGNTIYF
- TRBJ2-3 TRBV5-1 - TGCGCCAGCAGCCCGGGTCGAGAAGGCACGCAGTATTTT CASSPGREGTQYF
once TRBJ2-2 TRBV2 TRBD1 TGTGCCAGCAGCGCGAAGGGGACAGGTGGCCACGCCGGGGAGCTGTTTTTT CASSAKGTGGHAGELFF
once TRBJ2-1 TRBV5-1 TRBD2 TGCGCCAGCAGCTTCTCGGCGGGAGCTACCTACAATGAGCAGTTCTTC CASSFSAGATYNEQFF
- TRBJ2-7 TRBV6-5 - TGTGCCAGCAGTACCTACCTCCTCGAGCAGTACTTC CASSTYLLEQYF
- TRBJ2-7 TRBV6-1 TRBD1 TGTGCCAGCAGTGAAGGACAGGGAAACTACGAGCAGTACTTC CASSEGQGNYEQYF
- TRBJ2-6 TRBV10-3 TRBD1 TGTGCCATCAGTGGGAACAGGGGGTCTGGGGCCAACGTCCTGACTTTC CAISGNRGSGANVLTF
- TRBJ2-2 TRBV5-8 - TGTGCCAGCAGCTTGTGGTGGGGCGCGCGCACCACCGGGGAGCTGTTTTTT CASSLWWGARTTGELFF
- TRBJ2-3 TRBV29-1 TRBD2 TGCAGCGCTTCAGGGAGGGCTAGCGTTAGCGCAGATACGCAGTATTTT CSASGRASVSADTQYF
once TRBJ2-2 TRBV9 TRBD2 TGTGCCAGCACCCTGACTAGCGTCCCGAACACCGGGGAGCTGTTTTTT CASTLTSVPNTGELFF
- TRBJ1-2 TRBV6-1 TRBD1 TGTGCCAGCAGTGAATATGTGGGACAGGTCTATGGCTACACCTTC CASSEYVGQVYGYTF
- TRBJ1-2 TRBV18 TRBD1 TGTGCCAGCTCACCGGCACAGGGGGCGGGCTACACCTTC CASSPAQGAGYTF
- TRBJ2-2 TRBV2 TRBD2 TGTGCCAGCAGTGAAGTGGGGGGGTACGACACCGGGGAGCTGTTTTTT CASSEVGGYDTGELFF
- TRBJ1-1 TRBV12-5 - TGTGCTAGTGGTTTGGTACCAACGCGCAGGCCGTACAGGAACACTGAAGCTTTCTTT CASGLVPTRRPYRNTEAFF
- TRBJ2-7 TRBV11-2 - TGTGCCAGCAGCCCAGCGGTCGCGGCCTATCGGCTCGAGCAGTACTTC CASSPAVAAYRLEQYF
- TRBJ2-1 TRBV19 - TGTGCCAGTAGGGAGTTTGGGGGCTTCAGGGAACTAGCGAGCGACAATGAGCAGTTCTTC CASREFGGFRELASDNEQFF
- TRBJ1-5 TRBV27 TRBD1 TGTGCCAGCAGTTTGACAGGGAATTGGGATCAGCCCCAGCATTTT CASSLTGNWDQPQHF
- TRBJ2-7 TRBV27 TRBD2 TGTGCCAGCAGTCCGGGACTAGCGGGAGGGCTCCGCTCCTACGAGCAGTACTTC CASSPGLAGGLRSYEQYF
- TRBJ2-2 TRBV11-3 - TGTGCCAGCAACCAAGGAAAGGGGCTCGCCGGGGAGCTGTTTTTT CASNQGKGLAGELFF
- TRBJ2-1 TRBV18 TRBD1 TGTGCCAGCTCAAGCCAGGACAGGGGTGTTGATGAGCAGTTCTTC CASSSQDRGVDEQFF
- TRBJ2-5 TRBV7-9 TRBD1 TGTGCCAGCAGCTCCGAACAGGGGTTGACCCAGTACTTC CASSSEQGLTQYF
once TRBJ2-1 TRBV10-1 TRBD2 TGCGCCAGCAGCGAATCCCCGGGACTAGCGGGAGCCCGGGGGTACAATGAGCAGTTCTTC CASSESPGLAGARGYNEQFF
- TRBJ2-3 TRBV7-9 - TGTGCCAGCGGGGGGTCAGATACGCAGTATTTT CASGGSDTQYF
- TRBJ2-7 TRBV19 TRBD1 TGTGCCAGTAGTATTGAGAGGGGGCACCACGAGCAGTACTTC CASSIERGHHEQYF
- TRBJ2-7 TRBV14 - TGTGCCAGCAGCCAAGAGGGGGGAGGATACTACGAGCAGTACTTC CASSQEGGGYYEQYF
- TRBJ2-5 TRBV25-1 - TGTGCCAGCAGTGATGGGGCGGCAGGGGAGACCCAGTACTTC CASSDGAAGETQYF
- TRBJ2-1 TRBV2 TRBD2 TGTGCCAGCAGGCGGGAGTCGGATGAGCAGTTCTTC CASRRESDEQFF
- TRBJ1-6 TRBV6-5 - TGTGCCAGCAGTTACTCAGCAGGAAGGGGTAATTCACCCCTCCACTTT CASSYSAGRGNSPLHF
- TRBJ1-4 TRBV5-1 - TGCGCCAGCAGGACGTCAGATCCCGGGTCCGAAAAACTGTTTTTT CASRTSDPGSEKLFF
- TRBJ1-5 TRBV4-1 TRBD1 TGCGCCAGCAGCCCCGGACAGGGGGGCCAGCCCCAGCATTTT CASSPGQGGQPQHF
- TRBJ2-7 TRBV28 TRBD1 TGTGCCAGCGGACAGGGGAGAGAAACCTACGAGCAGTACTTC CASGQGRETYEQYF
- TRBJ1-2 TRBV7-9 TRBD1 TGTGCCAGCAGGTCAGGGGGACAGACACCTAACTATGGCTACACCTTC CASRSGGQTPNYGYTF
- TRBJ1-1 TRBV30 - TGTGCCTGGAGTGTCGGGGTAGGCGCTGAAGCTTTCTTT CAWSVGVGAEAFF
- TRBJ1-1 TRBV6-1 TRBD1 TGTGCCAGCAGCCTGGGACAGCAGATGAACACTGAAGCTTTCTTT CASSLGQQMNTEAFF
- TRBJ2-2 TRBV2 - TGTGCCAGCCTTAAGAACACCGGGGAGCTGTTTTTT CASLKNTGELFF
few TRBJ2-1 TRBV29-1 - TGCAGCGTTGAAACTTATAAGCGGGCCCATGAGCAGTTCTTC CSVETYKRAHEQFF
- TRBJ2-7 TRBV7-9 TRBD2 TGTGCCAGCAGCTTATTCGGGAGGGCCCACGAGCAGTACTTC CASSLFGRAHEQYF
- TRBJ2-1 TRBV5-4 TRBD2 TGTGCCAGCAGCTCGGGACTAGCGGTCAATGAGCAGTTCTTC CASSSGLAVNEQFF
- TRBJ1-2 TRBV4-1 - TGCGCCAGCAGCCAAAGGGGGAACTATGGCTACACCTTC CASSQRGNYGYTF